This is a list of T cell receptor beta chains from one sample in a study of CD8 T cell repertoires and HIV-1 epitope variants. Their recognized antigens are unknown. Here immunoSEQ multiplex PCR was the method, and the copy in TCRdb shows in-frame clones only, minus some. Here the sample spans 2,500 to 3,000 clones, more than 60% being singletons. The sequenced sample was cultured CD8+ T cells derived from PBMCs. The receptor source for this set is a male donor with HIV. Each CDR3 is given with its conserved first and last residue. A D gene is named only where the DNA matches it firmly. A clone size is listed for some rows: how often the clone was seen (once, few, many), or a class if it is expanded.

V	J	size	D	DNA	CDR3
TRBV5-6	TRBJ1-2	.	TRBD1	TGTGCCAGCAGCTTGGGCGGGACAGGGGGAACCTACACCTTC	CASSLGGTGGTYTF
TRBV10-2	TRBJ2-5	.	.	TGCGCCAGCAGTGAGAACGATGGGACTCCGGAGGGGGAGACCCAGTACTTC	CASSENDGTPEGETQYF
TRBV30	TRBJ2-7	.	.	TGTGCCTGTCAACTTGGGACTGGGTATGGCTACGAGCAGTACTTC	CACQLGTGYGYEQYF
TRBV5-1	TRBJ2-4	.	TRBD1	TGCGCCAGCAGCTCCGACAGGGGACTAGCCAAAAACATTCAGTACTTC	CASSSDRGLAKNIQYF
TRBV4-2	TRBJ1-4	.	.	TGTGCCAGCAGCCAAGTGGGACTGATAGTAGAAAAACTGTTTTTT	CASSQVGLIVEKLFF
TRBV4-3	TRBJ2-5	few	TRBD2	TGCGCCAGCAGTTATGAAACCTCGGGGGGGCAAGAGACCCAGTACTTC	CASSYETSGGQETQYF
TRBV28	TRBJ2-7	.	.	TGTGCCAGCACCAAGGGGTGGGGGGCCGCCTACGAGCAGTACTTC	CASTKGWGAAYEQYF
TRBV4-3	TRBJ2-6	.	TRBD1	TGCGCCAGCAGCCAGACAGGGGGCTCTGGGGCCAACGTCCTGACTTTC	CASSQTGGSGANVLTF
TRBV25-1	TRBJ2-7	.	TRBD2	TGTGCCAGCAGTGATACTAGCGGGAGTTCCGAGCAGTACTTC	CASSDTSGSSEQYF
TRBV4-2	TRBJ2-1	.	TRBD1	TGTGCCAGCAGCCAAGAGGACAGGGGATATGAGCAGTTCTTC	CASSQEDRGYEQFF
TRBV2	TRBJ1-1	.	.	TGTGCCAGCAGACCTGACAGGAACACTGAAGCTTTCTTT	CASRPDRNTEAFF
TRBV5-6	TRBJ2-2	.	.	TGTGCCAGCAGCCCGGAGATGAACACCGGGGAGCTGTTTTTT	CASSPEMNTGELFF
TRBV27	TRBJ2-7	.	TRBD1	TGTGCCAGCAGTACGAAGACAGGGCCGGACTCCTACGAGCAGTACTTC	CASSTKTGPDSYEQYF
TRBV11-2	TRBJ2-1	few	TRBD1	TGTGCCAGCAGCTTAGTCAGGGGGATTTTAAATGAGCAGTTCTTC	CASSLVRGILNEQFF
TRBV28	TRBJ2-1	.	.	TGTGCCAGCAATCCCTTAGCGGAAACCAATGAGCAGTTCTTC	CASNPLAETNEQFF
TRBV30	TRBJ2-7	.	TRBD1	TGTGCCTGGAGAAAAGGGGGACAGGGGGCCCTAGAGCAGTACTTC	CAWRKGGQGALEQYF
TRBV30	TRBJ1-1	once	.	TGTGCCTGCTACCCGGGTTTGAACACTGAAGCTTTCTTT	CACYPGLNTEAFF
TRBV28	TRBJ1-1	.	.	TGTGCCAGCAGTGCCTACAGGGAAGACCGCCGAGCTGAAGCTTTCTTT	CASSAYREDRRAEAFF
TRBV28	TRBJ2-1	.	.	TGTGCCAGCAGTTTGCAGATCAATGAGCAGTTCTTC	CASSLQINEQFF
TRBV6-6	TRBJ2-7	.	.	TGTGCCAGCAGTCCAGGGGACTACGAGCAGTACTTC	CASSPGDYEQYF